The present entry profiles one T cell receptor (beta chain) with its context. This CDR3 spans 13 amino acids. The germline V and J ends were trimmed by 0 bases and 4 bases, with 7 bases remaining between them. Germline V lookup: CDR1 SGDLS, CDR2 YYNGEE. The table came from immunoSEQ multiplex PCR; TCRdb's copy has only in-frame clones and leaves some out. Among around 65,000 clones listed, roughly 73% were seen once. The sample is drawn from a study of blood T cell repertoires in COVID-19. Turning to the study itself: Acute and convalescent COVID-19 samples came from the United States, Italy and Spain. PBMCs, B-cell-depleted T cells, or T cells were the source of the cDNA or gDNA that made up the material.

The specimen was peripheral blood. The chain links TRBV9 to TRBJ1-1; TRBD1 is a possible D gene (5 bases). This receptor was identified in a human donor in a cohort sampled during active COVID-19. CDR3 DNA sequence: TGTGCCAGCAGCGTAGGACAGCGCACTGAAGCTTTCTTT. Translation: CASSVGQRTEAFF.